The 13 T cell receptor beta chains below were found in one sample sequenced in a study of blood T cell repertoires in COVID-19 (dated by TCRdb to about 2020). Libraries were made using the immunoSEQ multiplex PCR assay. This immuneACCESS table, as held by TCRdb, lists in-frame sequences with V and J called but not all clones. Of the missing ones, under half trace to an unresolved V gene in checked studies; the others have no known cause. The sample data list about 200,000 clones, and 82% of these were observed just once. The ten top clones hold approximately 4.7% of the sample. The sequencing input was PBMCs or T cells enriched from blood (not recorded which). The receptors were gathered from a woman in her sixties with acute COVID-19.

The chain links TRBV3-1 (or the pseudogene TRBV3-2) to TRBJ1-4; tentative D call: TRBD1 (5 bases). Germline V gene lookup returns CDR1 LGHDT and CDR2 YNNKEL (reference sequence). The V and J ends lost 2 bases and 3 bases respectively, with 19 bases between them. CDR3 length equals 18 residues. In nucleotides, the CDR3 is TGTGCCAGCAGCCAATTCGAGTCGGGGGGATACCCTAATGAAAAACTGTTTTTT. This translates into CASSQFESGGYPNEKLFF.

Here the CDR3 DNA reads TGTGCCAGCTCACAGGAGATTGAAGCTTTCTTT. Translation: CASSQEIEAFF. The chain has TRBV18 and TRBJ1-1; D is unclear. V was pared by 4 bases and J by 7 bases, with 7 bases between. Looked up from germline, CDR1 is KGHSH and CDR2 is LQKENI. The CDR3 has 11 residues.

This clone came up once. J is TRBJ2-3 and V is TRBV12-3 or TRBV12-4; 8 nucleotides align to TRBD2. Trimming cost V 8 bases and J 4 bases; bases outside gene matches: 5. The CDR3 totals 13 residues. The CDR3 spells CASRLASADTQYF. The CDR3 nucleotides read TGTGCCAGCCGACTAGCGTCAGCAGATACGCAGTATTTT.

The J gene is TRBJ1-1, the V gene TRBV28; tentatively, D is TRBD1 (5 bases). The CDR3 is 13 amino acids. V was pared by 7 bases and J by 5 bases, with 14 bases between. The germline V gene has CDR1 MDHEN and CDR2 SYDVKM. In nucleotides, the CDR3 is TGTGCCAGCATCCTTGGGGGAGGGACTGAAGCTTTCTTT. Translated: CASILGGGTEAFF.

The chain carries TRBV4-3 and TRBJ1-1; no firm D call. The CDR3 length is 14 residues. Trimming cost V 0 bases and J 1 base, with 6 bases left between them. The germline gives CDR1 LGHNA, CDR2 YSLEER. In nucleotides, the CDR3 is TGCGCCAGCAGCCAAGAGGCGGGGAACACTGAAGCTTTCTTT. This gives the protein CASSQEAGNTEAFF.

The chain joins TRBV5-1 to TRBJ1-3; D is unclear. Germline CDR1 SGHRS, CDR2 YFSETQ. The CDR3 is 15 amino acids. V was pared by 0 bases and J by 0 bases, with 7 bases between. CDR3 sequence (DNA): TGCGCCAGCAGCTTGGTAATCCCCTCTGGAAACACCATATATTTT. This translates into CASSLVIPSGNTIYF.

V usage is TRBV6-2 or TRBV6-3 and J usage is TRBJ1-3, with D perhaps TRBD1 (5 bases). CDR1 MNHEY and CDR2 SVGEGT come from the germline V gene. V shed 3 bases and J shed 0 bases, with 12 bases lying between them. There are 16 residues in the CDR3. CDR3 amino acids: CASSYTGLNSGNTIYF. CDR3 nucleotides: TGTGCCAGCAGTTATACGGGACTGAACTCTGGAAACACCATATATTTT.

This clone came up once. The gene calls are TRBV4-2 and TRBJ1-4; weak D call: TRBD1 (6 bases). The CDR3 spans 16 residues. In germline, CDR1 is LGHNA, CDR2 YNFKEQ. V dropped 0 bases and J dropped 5 bases, with 13 bases sitting between them. The CDR3 spells CASSQDAGRGNEKLFF. The DNA of the CDR3 is TGTGCCAGCAGCCAAGATGCGGGCAGGGGAAATGAAAAACTGTTTTTT.

The chain couples TRBV9 to TRBJ1-5; 7 bases map to TRBD1. J was trimmed by 4 bases and V by 4 bases; bases with no gene match: 14. Germline V lookup: CDR1 SGDLS, CDR2 YYNGEE. The CDR3 totals 17 residues. CDR3 loop: CASSPGSLGQANQPQHF. CDR3 DNA: TGTGCCAGCAGCCCGGGCTCCCTTGGACAGGCAAATCAGCCCCAGCATTTT.

The chain has TRBV9 and TRBJ2-2, with 11 bases matching TRBD2. Germline trimming cut 3 bases from V and 2 bases from J; bases unmatched to any gene: 12. The CDR3 length is 19 residues. CDR1 and CDR2 from the germline V gene are SGDLS and YYNGEE. The CDR3 nucleotides are TGTGCCAGCAGCGCTGCGCCGGGACTAGCGGTCCTTAACACCGGGGAGCTGTTTTTT. Its protein is CASSAAPGLAVLNTGELFF.

The V gene is TRBV12-3 or TRBV12-4, the J gene TRBJ1-1, with 7 bases lining up with TRBD1. V dropped 5 bases and J dropped 4; count of bases not matched to a gene: 4. This CDR3 is 13 amino acids long. The CDR3 bases are TGTGCCAGCAGTATACCAGGGGGCACTGAAGCTTTCTTT. Translated: CASSIPGGTEAFF.

The V call is TRBV12-3 or TRBV12-4, the J call TRBJ1-2, with D possibly matching TRBD1 (6 bases). This CDR3 region has 13 residues. V lost 5 bases, J lost 7 bases, and 14 bases lay in between. CDR3 in amino acids: CASSRIQGSGYTF. CDR3 in DNA: TGTGCCAGCAGTCGTATCCAGGGGAGTGGCTACACCTTC.

The table lists this clone with a count of one. This chain joins TRBV6-2 or TRBV6-3 and TRBJ2-7; TRBD1 matches at 8 bases. CDR3 length: 17 amino acids. Germline values: CDR1 MNHEY, CDR2 SVGEGT. Trimming cost V 2 bases and J 1 base; bases outside gene matches: 10. Here the CDR3 reads CASSYNQGAFVSYEQYV. The CDR3 DNA reads as TGTGCCAGCAGTTACAACCAGGGGGCGTTTGTTTCCTACGAGCAGTACGTC.